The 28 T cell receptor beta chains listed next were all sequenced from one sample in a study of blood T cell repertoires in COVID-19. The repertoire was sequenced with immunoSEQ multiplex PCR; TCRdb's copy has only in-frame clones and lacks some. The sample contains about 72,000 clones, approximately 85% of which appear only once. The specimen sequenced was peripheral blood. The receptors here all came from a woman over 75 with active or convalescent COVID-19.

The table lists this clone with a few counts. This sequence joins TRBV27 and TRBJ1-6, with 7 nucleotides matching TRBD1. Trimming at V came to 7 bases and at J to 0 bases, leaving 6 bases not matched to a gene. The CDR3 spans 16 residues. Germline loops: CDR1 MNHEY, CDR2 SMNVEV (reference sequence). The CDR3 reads CASKGTASSYNSPLHF. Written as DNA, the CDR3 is TGTGCCAGCAAAGGGACAGCAAGCTCCTATAATTCACCCCTCCACTTT.

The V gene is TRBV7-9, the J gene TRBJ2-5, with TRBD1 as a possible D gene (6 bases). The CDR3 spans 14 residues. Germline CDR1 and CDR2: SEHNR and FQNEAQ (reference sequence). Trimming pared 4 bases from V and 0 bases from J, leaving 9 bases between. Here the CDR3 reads CASSYRQDQETQYF. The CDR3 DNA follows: TGTGCCAGCAGCTACAGACAGGACCAAGAGACCCAGTACTTC.

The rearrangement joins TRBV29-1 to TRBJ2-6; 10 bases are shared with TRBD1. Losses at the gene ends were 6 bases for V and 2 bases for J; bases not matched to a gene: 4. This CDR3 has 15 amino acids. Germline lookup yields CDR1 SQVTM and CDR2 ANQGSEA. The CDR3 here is CSVGDRGAGANVLTF. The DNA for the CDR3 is TGCAGCGTAGGGGACAGGGGTGCTGGGGCCAACGTCCTGACTTTC. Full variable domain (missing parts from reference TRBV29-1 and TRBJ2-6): SAVISQKPSRDICQRGTSLTIQCQVDSQVTMMFWYRQQPGQSLTLIATANQGSEATYESGFVIDKFPISRPNLTFSTLTVSNMSPEDSSIYLCSVGDRGAGANVLTFGAGSRLTVL.

CDR3 nucleotide sequence: TGCAGCGTCGCCTTGACAGGGGGCGAAGAGACCCAGTACTTC. This encodes CSVALTGGEETQYF. The chain employs TRBV29-1 and TRBJ2-5, with TRBD1 matching 10 bases. Germline V lookup: CDR1 SQVTM, CDR2 ANQGSEA. V dropped 6 bases and J dropped 3; count of bases not matched to a gene: 7. The CDR3 extends over 14 amino acids. Full variable domain (rest looked up from reference TRBV29-1 and TRBJ2-5): SAVISQKPSRDICQRGTSLTIQCQVDSQVTMMFWYRQQPGQSLTLIATANQGSEATYESGFVIDKFPISRPNLTFSTLTVSNMSPEDSSIYLCSVALTGGEETQYFGPGTRLLVL.

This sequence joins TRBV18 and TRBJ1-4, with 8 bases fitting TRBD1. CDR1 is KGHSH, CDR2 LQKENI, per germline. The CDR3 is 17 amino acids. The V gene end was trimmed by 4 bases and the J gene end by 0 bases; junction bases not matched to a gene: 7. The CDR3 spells CASSLQGQAATNEKLFF. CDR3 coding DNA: TGTGCCAGCTCACTGCAGGGACAGGCGGCAACTAATGAAAAACTGTTTTTT.

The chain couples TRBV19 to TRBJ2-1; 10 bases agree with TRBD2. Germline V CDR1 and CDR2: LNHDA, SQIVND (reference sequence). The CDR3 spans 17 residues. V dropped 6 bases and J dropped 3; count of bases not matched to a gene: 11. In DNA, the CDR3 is TGTGCCAGTAGCATGGGGATGGGACTAGCGCACTACAATGAGCAGTTCTTC. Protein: CASSMGMGLAHYNEQFF.

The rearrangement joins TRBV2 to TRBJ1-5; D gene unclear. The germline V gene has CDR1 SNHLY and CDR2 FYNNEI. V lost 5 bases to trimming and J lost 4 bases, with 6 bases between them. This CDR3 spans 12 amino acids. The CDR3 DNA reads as TGTGCCAGCAGTCCAGATAATCAGCCCCAGCATTTT. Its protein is CASSPDNQPQHF.

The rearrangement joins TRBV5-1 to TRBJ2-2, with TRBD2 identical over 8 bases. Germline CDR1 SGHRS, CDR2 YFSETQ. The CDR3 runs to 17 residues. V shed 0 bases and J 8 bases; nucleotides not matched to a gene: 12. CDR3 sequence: CASSLVVNSGGSGELFF. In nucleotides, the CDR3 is TGCGCCAGCAGCTTGGTCGTCAACAGCGGGGGATCGGGGGAGCTGTTTTTT.

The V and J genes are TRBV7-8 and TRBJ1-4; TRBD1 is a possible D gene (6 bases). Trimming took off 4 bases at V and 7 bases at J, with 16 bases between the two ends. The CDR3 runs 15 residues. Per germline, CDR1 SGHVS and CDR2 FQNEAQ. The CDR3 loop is CASSYYRARVEKLFF. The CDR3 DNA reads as TGTGCCAGCAGCTACTACAGGGCGCGGGTTGAAAAACTGTTTTTT.

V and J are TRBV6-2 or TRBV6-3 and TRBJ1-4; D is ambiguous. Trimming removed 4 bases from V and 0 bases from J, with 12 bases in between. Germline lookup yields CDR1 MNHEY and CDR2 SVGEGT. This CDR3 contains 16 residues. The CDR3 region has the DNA TGTGCCAGCAGTTCCCAGGCCAGTACAACTAATGAAAAACTGTTTTTT. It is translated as CASSSQASTTNEKLFF.

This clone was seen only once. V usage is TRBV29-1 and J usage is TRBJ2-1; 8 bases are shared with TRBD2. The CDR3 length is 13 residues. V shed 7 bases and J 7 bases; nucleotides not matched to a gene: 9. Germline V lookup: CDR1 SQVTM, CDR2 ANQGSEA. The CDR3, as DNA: TGCAGCGCCTCGGGGGGGCTGAGAAATGAGCAGTTCTTC. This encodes CSASGGLRNEQFF.

CDR3 in amino acids: CASSLPGQNEKLFF. In DNA form, the CDR3 reads TGTGCCAGCAGCCTACCGGGACAGAATGAAAAACTGTTTTTT. This chain joins TRBV9 and TRBJ1-4; 7 bases agree with TRBD1. The length of the CDR3 is 14 residues. The germline V gene encodes CDR1 SGDLS and CDR2 YYNGEE. V trimming: 4 bases; J trimming: 5 bases; junction bases outside the gene matches: 5.

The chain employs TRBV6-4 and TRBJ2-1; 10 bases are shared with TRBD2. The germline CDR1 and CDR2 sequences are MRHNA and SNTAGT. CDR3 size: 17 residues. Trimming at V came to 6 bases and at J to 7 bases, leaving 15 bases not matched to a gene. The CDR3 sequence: CASRLSASSGGGNEQFF. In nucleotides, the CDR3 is TGTGCCAGCAGACTCTCCGCTTCTAGCGGGGGAGGGAATGAGCAGTTCTTC.

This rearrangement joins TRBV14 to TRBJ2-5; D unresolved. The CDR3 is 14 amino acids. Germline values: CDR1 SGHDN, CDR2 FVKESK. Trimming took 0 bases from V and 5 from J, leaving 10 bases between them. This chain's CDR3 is CASSQEWASETQYF. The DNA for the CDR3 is TGTGCCAGCAGCCAAGAGTGGGCTTCTGAGACCCAGTACTTC.

CDR3 residues: CAWSTSRTIYGYTF. The CDR3, as DNA: TGTGCCTGGAGTACGAGCCGGACTATCTATGGCTACACCTTC. The chain is built from TRBV30 and TRBJ1-2; unclear D gene. Germline V gene lookup returns CDR1 GTSNPN and CDR2 SVGIG (reference sequence). Trimming took 2 bases from V and 4 from J, leaving 14 bases between them. This CDR3 is 14 amino acids long.

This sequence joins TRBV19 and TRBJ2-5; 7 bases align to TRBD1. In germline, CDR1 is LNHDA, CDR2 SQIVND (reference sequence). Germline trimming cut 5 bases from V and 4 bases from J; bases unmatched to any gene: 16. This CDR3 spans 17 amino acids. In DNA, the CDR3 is TGTGCCAGTAGTGGGCCGGTTGACAGGGCGGTCCGAGAGACCCAGTACTTC. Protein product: CASSGPVDRAVRETQYF.

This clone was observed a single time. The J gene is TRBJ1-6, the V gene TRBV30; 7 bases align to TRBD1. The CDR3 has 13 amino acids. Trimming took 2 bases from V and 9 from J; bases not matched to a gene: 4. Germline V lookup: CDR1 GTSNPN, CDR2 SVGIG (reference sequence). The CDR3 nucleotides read TGTGCCTGGAGTAGTCAGGGGGGTTCACCCCTCCACTTT. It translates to CAWSSQGGSPLHF.

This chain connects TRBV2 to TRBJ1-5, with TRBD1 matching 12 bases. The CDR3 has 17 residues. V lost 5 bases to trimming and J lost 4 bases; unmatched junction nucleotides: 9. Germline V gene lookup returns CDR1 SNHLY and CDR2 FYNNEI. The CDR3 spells CASSPGTGGAGNQPQHF. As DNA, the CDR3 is TGTGCCAGCAGTCCCGGGACAGGGGGCGCGGGGAATCAGCCCCAGCATTTT.

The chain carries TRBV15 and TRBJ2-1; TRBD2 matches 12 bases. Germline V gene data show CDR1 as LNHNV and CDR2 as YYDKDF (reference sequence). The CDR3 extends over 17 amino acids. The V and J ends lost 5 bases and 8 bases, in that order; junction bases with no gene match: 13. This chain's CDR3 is CATSGPLAGGTDDEQFF. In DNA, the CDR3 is TGTGCCACCAGCGGCCCACTAGCGGGGGGCACCGACGATGAGCAGTTCTTC.

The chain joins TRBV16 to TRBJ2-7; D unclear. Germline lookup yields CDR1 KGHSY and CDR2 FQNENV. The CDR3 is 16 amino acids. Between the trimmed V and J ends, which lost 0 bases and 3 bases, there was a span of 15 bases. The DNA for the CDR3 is TGTGCCAGCAGCCAATCGGTAGAAGAAACGTTCTACGAGCAGTACTTC. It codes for CASSQSVEETFYEQYF. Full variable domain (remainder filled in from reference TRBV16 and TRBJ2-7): GEEVAQTPKHLVRGEGQKAKLYCAPIKGHSYVFWYQQVLKNEFKFLISFQNENVFDETGMPKERFSAKCLPNSPCSLEIQATKLEDSAVYFCASSQSVEETFYEQYFGPGTRLTVT.

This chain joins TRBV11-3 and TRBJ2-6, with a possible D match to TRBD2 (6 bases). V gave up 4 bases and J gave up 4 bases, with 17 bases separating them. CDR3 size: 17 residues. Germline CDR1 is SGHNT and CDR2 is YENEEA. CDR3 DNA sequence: TGTGCCAGCAGCTCAAGCCGTCCGGGGGAAGGGGCCAACGTCCTGACTTTC. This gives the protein CASSSSRPGEGANVLTF.

The CDR3 here is CASSPDMGGWETQYF. CDR3 sequence (DNA): TGTGCCAGCAGCCCCGACATGGGAGGTTGGGAGACCCAGTACTTC. The genes are TRBV9 and TRBJ2-5; tentative D call: TRBD2 (6 bases). Trimming left V 4 bases short and J 5 bases short, with 18 bases between. The CDR3 is 15 residues long. In germline, CDR1 is SGDLS, CDR2 YYNGEE. Complete variable domain (other parts from reference TRBV9 and TRBJ2-5): DSGVTQTPKHLITATGQRVTLRCSPRSGDLSVYWYQQSLDQGLQFLIQYYNGEERAKGNILERFSAQQFPDLHSELNLSSLELGDSALYFCASSPDMGGWETQYFGPGTRLLVL.

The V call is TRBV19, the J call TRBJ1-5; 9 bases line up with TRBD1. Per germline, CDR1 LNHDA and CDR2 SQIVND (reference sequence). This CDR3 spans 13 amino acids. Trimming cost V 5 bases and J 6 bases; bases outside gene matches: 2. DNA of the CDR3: TGTGCCAGTAGTGGGACAGGGCCTCAGCCCCAGCATTTT. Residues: CASSGTGPQPQHF. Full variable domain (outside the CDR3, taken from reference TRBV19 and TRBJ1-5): DGGITQSPKYLFRKEGQNVTLSCEQNLNHDAMYWYRQDPGQGLRLIYYSQIVNDFQKGDIAEGYSVSREKKESFPLTVTSAQKNPTAFYLCASSGTGPQPQHFGDGTRLSIL.

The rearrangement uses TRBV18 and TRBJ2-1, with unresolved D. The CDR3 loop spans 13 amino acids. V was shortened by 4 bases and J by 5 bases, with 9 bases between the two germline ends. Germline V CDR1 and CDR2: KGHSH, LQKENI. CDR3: CASSLDGDNEQFF. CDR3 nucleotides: TGTGCCAGCTCACTTGACGGAGACAATGAGCAGTTCTTC.

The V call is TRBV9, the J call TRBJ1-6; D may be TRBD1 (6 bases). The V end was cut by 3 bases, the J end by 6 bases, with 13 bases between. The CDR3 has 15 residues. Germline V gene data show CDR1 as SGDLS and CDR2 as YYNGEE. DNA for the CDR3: TGTGCCAGCAGCGCGCCCCCAGGGGCTAATTCACCCCTCCACTTT. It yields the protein CASSAPPGANSPLHF.

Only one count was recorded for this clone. The CDR3 loop reads CASSQVQTSGGANEQFF. The CDR3 DNA sequence: TGCGCCAGCAGCCAGGTACAGACTAGCGGGGGGGCCAATGAGCAGTTCTTC. The J gene is TRBJ2-1, the V gene TRBV4-1; 14 bases are a match to TRBD2. This CDR3 region has 17 residues. J lost 6 bases, V lost 3 bases, and 7 bases had no gene match. In germline, CDR1 is MGHRA, CDR2 YSYEKL.

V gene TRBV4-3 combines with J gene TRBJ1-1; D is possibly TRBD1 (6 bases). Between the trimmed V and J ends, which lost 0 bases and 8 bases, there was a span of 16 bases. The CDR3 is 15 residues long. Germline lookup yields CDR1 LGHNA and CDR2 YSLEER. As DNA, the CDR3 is TGCGCCAGCAGCCAAGAGTTGCTGGCAGGGACAGAAGCTTTCTTT. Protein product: CASSQELLAGTEAFF.

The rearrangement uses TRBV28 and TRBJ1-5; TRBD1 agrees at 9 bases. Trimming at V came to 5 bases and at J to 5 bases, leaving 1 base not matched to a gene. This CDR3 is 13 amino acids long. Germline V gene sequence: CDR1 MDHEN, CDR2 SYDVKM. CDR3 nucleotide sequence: TGTGCCAGCAGTAGGGACAGGGATCAGCCCCAGCATTTT. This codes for CASSRDRDQPQHF.